The 13 T cell receptor beta chains below all came from one sample that was sequenced in a study of T cell clonotyping in hematopoietic cell transplantation. Time point: recipient sample about 28 days before transplant, after cytoreduction. Produced via immunoSEQ multiplex PCR; TCRdb's table is partial and in-frame only. This table holds approximately 28,000 clones, around 84% found once. The input for sequencing was peripheral blood mononuclear cells, taken before stem cell transplant. Source of these receptors: a woman in her fifties or sixties with acute myeloid leukemia. Some clones in this sample may be carry-over from other donors' samples.

CDR3 coding DNA: TGTGCCAGCAGTACCCTTGGGGAGACCCAGTACTTC. Translating gives CASSTLGETQYF. The V and J genes are TRBV6-5 and TRBJ2-5; D remains unclear. The CDR3 loop spans 12 amino acids. Trimming stripped 5 bases from V and 5 bases from J, with 9 bases between. Germline V lookup: CDR1 MNHEY, CDR2 SVGAGI.

This clone was seen just once. The V call is TRBV5-4, the J call TRBJ2-1, with D unresolved. The germline CDR1 and CDR2 sequences are SGHNT and YYREEE (reference sequence). Trimming left V 0 bases short and J 9 bases short, with 4 bases between. The CDR3 runs to 11 residues. CDR3 sequence (DNA): TGTGCCAGCAGCTTGGATCGTGAGCAGTTCTTC. It specifies CASSLDREQFF.

The rearrangement joins TRBV19 to TRBJ1-3; D unclear. The CDR3 totals 14 residues. CDR1 LNHDA and CDR2 SQIVND come from the germline V gene (reference sequence). V shed 7 bases and J shed 1 base, with 11 bases lying between them. The CDR3 reads CASNVGISGNTIYF. CDR3 DNA sequence: TGTGCCAGTAACGTCGGCATATCTGGAAACACCATATATTTT.

The chain combines TRBV29-1 with TRBJ2-7; D tentatively fits TRBD1 or TRBD2 (5 bases each). Germline loops: CDR1 SQVTM, CDR2 ANQGSEA. The CDR3 sequence is 13 residues long. V gave up 7 bases and J gave up 0 bases, with 13 bases separating them. CDR3 amino acids: CSASGASSYEQYF. As DNA, the CDR3 is TGCAGCGCCTCCGGGGCCAGCTCCTACGAGCAGTACTTC.

The chain joins TRBV7-2 to TRBJ1-2; D uncertain. V was cut by 5 bases and J by 5 bases, with 15 bases left in between. Germline CDR1 reads SGHTA; CDR2 reads FQGNSA. This CDR3 has 14 residues. CDR3 protein: CASSRWAGDYGYTF. For the CDR3, the DNA is TGTGCCAGCAGCCGATGGGCTGGGGATTATGGCTACACCTTC.

V usage is TRBV19 and J usage is TRBJ1-5; the D is unclear. Trimming stripped 6 bases from V and 4 bases from J, with 7 bases between. This CDR3 has 12 amino acids. In germline, CDR1 is LNHDA, CDR2 SQIVND (reference sequence). Written as DNA, the CDR3 is TGTGCCAGTAGGGACGGTAATCAGCCCCAGCATTTT. As protein: CASRDGNQPQHF.

The chain has TRBV7-9 and TRBJ1-2, with a tentative D call TRBD1 (5 bases). CDR1 SEHNR and CDR2 FQNEAQ come from the germline V gene (reference sequence). V lost 2 bases and J lost 4, with 11 bases in between. CDR3 length: 14 residues. The CDR3: CASSLNGGSYGYTF. CDR3 nucleotides: TGTGCCAGCAGCTTAAACGGGGGGAGCTATGGCTACACCTTC.

J is TRBJ1-1 and V is TRBV27, with no clear D. The ends were cut back, 0 bases at V and 8 bases at J, with 10 bases in the middle. The CDR3 consists of 13 residues. Per germline, CDR1 MNHEY and CDR2 SMNVEV (reference sequence). CDR3 in amino acids: CASSLSLAGEAFF. Written as DNA, the CDR3 is TGTGCCAGCAGTTTATCGTTGGCGGGAGAAGCTTTCTTT.

The V call is TRBV19, the J call TRBJ2-7; 15 nucleotides line up with TRBD2. In germline, CDR1 is LNHDA, CDR2 SQIVND (reference sequence). V shed 5 bases, J shed 5 bases, and the junction held 16 bases outside the gene matches. The CDR3 has 19 amino acids. The CDR3 nucleotides are TGTGCCAGTAGTTCGCCGACGGAGGGACTAGCGGGAGGCGGCCACGAGCAGTACTTC. Residues: CASSSPTEGLAGGGHEQYF.

V is TRBV2 and J is TRBJ2-5; D not resolved. The germline V gene encodes CDR1 SNHLY and CDR2 FYNNEI. CDR3 size: 12 residues. Deletions cut 7 bases from V and 2 bases from J, with 8 bases between. The CDR3 reads CASNRWQETQYF. The CDR3 DNA follows: TGTGCCAGCAACCGTTGGCAAGAGACCCAGTACTTC.

The chain joins TRBV6-6 to TRBJ1-1; tentatively, D is TRBD1 (5 bases). Per the germline V gene, CDR1 is MNHNY and CDR2 is SVGAGI (reference sequence). The CDR3 has 14 residues. V lost 9 bases and J lost 5, with 19 bases in between. DNA for the CDR3: TGTGCCAGTACCAGGGATCAGGGATTGACTGAAGCTTTCTTT. Residues: CASTRDQGLTEAFF.

The chain employs TRBV27 and TRBJ1-5; D may be TRBD1 (5 bases). Germline values: CDR1 MNHEY, CDR2 SMNVEV (reference sequence). The V gene lost 5 bases and the J gene lost 3 bases, with 17 bases spanning the gap. The CDR3 sequence is 16 residues long. The CDR3 sequence is CASSPSGGFANQPQHF. The CDR3 region has the DNA TGTGCCAGCAGTCCCTCTGGGGGATTCGCCAATCAGCCCCAGCATTTT.

V and J are TRBV28 and TRBJ2-1; TRBD1 matches 7 bases. J lost 2 bases, V lost 8 bases, and 6 bases had no gene match. CDR1 MDHEN and CDR2 SYDVKM come from the germline V gene. The CDR3 consists of 14 residues. The CDR3 DNA is TGTGCCAGCCGACGGCAGGGGGCCTACAATGAGCAGTTCTTC. Translating gives CASRRQGAYNEQFF.